The 20 T cell receptor beta chains in this list originate from one sample, sequenced in a study of spatial heterogeneity in lung cancer. TCRdb processed the 5' RACE reads anew with MiXCR; each CDR3 protein has one entry. The data hold more than 75,000 distinct CDR3 sequences, with roughly 21% observed a single time. Time point noted: blood at routine non-recurrence follow-up after resection. Sequenced here: PBMCs, sampled at follow-up. The receptors derive from a male donor with early-stage non-small cell lung cancer.

To note about this clonotype: This may arise from a read error, as a much more abundant clone is one base away. The chain uses TRBV9 and TRBJ1-2; D gene uncertain. Trimming left V 0 bases short and J 8 bases short, with 11 bases between. The CDR3 totals 13 residues. Germline CDR1 is SGDLS and CDR2 is YYNGEE. CDR3 sequence (DNA): TGTGCCAGCAGCGTAGACGAACGAACAGGCTACACCTTC. Translating it yields CASSVDERTGYTF.

The V call is TRBV12-3 or TRBV12-4, the J call TRBJ2-2, with 11 nucleotides matching TRBD2. This CDR3 comprises 16 residues. V shed 5 bases, J shed 2 bases, and the junction held 4 bases outside the gene matches. The CDR3 loop reads CASSPGTSGNTGELFF. For the CDR3, the DNA is TGTGCCAGCAGTCCAGGGACTAGCGGAAACACCGGGGAGCTGTTTTTT.

This chain connects TRBV12-3 or TRBV12-4 to TRBJ1-2, with D possibly TRBD1 on 5 matching bases. V was cut by 2 bases and J by 4 bases, with 17 bases left in between. CDR3 length: 16 amino acids. The CDR3 is CASSLRDPKPPYGYTF. CDR3 coding DNA: TGTGCCAGCAGTTTACGGGACCCCAAGCCCCCCTATGGCTACACCTTC.

The table lists this clonotype with a few counts. The chain links TRBV20-1 to TRBJ2-1; D is ambiguous. V was clipped by 3 bases and J by 4 bases, with 16 bases between them. Per the germline V gene, CDR1 is DFQATT and CDR2 is SNEGSKA (reference sequence). The length of the CDR3 is 15 residues. This CDR3 is CSARPAQVFYNEQFF. The CDR3 DNA sequence: TGCAGTGCTAGGCCCGCCCAAGTTTTTTACAATGAGCAGTTCTTC.

This clonotype turned up a few times. The V call is TRBV27, the J call TRBJ2-2; D gene ambiguous. Germline V gives CDR1 MNHEY, CDR2 SMNVEV (reference sequence). The CDR3 is 13 residues long. Deletions cut 5 bases from V and 7 bases from J, with 11 bases between. The CDR3 nucleotides are TGTGCCAGCAGTCCCCCCCGGGTCGGGGAGCTGTTTTTT. The encoded protein is CASSPPRVGELFF.

This clonotype was detected only a few times. The rearrangement uses TRBV20-1 and TRBJ1-2; TRBD1 matches at 7 bases. Germline-derived CDR1 and CDR2 are DFQATT and SNEGSKA (reference sequence). This CDR3 comprises 18 residues. V lost 1 base and J lost 8; bases outside the gene matches: 22. CDR3 coding DNA: TGCAGTGCTAGAGTTTCAGCCCCTTCCGGGACAGCATACGAGGGCTACACCTTC. It translates to CSARVSAPSGTAYEGYTF.

This clonotype was picked up many times. V gene TRBV28 combines with J gene TRBJ2-7, with TRBD1 as a possible D gene (5 bases). Trimming stripped 2 bases from V and 2 bases from J, with 10 bases between. From germline, CDR1 is MDHEN and CDR2 SYDVKM. The CDR3 has 14 residues. This CDR3 is CASSLDAGPYEQYF. CDR3 DNA sequence: TGTGCCAGCAGTTTAGATGCAGGGCCCTACGAGCAGTACTTC.

This clonotype came up many times. This chain joins TRBV20-1 and TRBJ2-3; 9 bases line up with TRBD2. The CDR3 is made up of 16 amino acids. The germline V gene encodes CDR1 DFQATT and CDR2 SNEGSKA (reference sequence). The J segment lost 4 bases and the V segment lost 0 bases, leaving 8 bases of the junction unmatched. This CDR3 is CSAREASGKNADTQYF. The CDR3 DNA reads as TGCAGTGCTAGAGAGGCTAGCGGGAAGAACGCAGATACGCAGTATTTT.

The chain links TRBV7-3 to TRBJ2-5; D is perhaps TRBD1 or TRBD2 (6 bases each). The CDR3 contains 16 residues. V lost 0 bases and J 1 base, leaving 12 bases between the germline ends. Germline assignment: CDR1 SGHTA and CDR2 FQGTGA. The CDR3 nucleotides are TGTGCCAGCAGCTTAACGGGGGGCGCGTTCCAAGAGACCCAGTACTTC. Encoded protein: CASSLTGGAFQETQYF.

This clonotype was seen a handful of times. The chain combines TRBV6-5 with TRBJ1-2; TRBD1 matches at 7 bases. Germline V gene data show CDR1 as MNHEY and CDR2 as SVGAGI. This CDR3 has 15 residues. V lost 0 bases, J lost 5 bases, and 6 bases stayed unmatched. The CDR3 loop reads CASSYSIEGAYGYTF. The DNA of the CDR3 is TGTGCCAGCAGTTACTCAATCGAGGGGGCTTATGGCTACACCTTC.

Details on this clonotype: A junction boundary mismatches the germline segment, possibly from a read error. The V call is TRBV12-3 or TRBV12-4, the J call TRBJ2-7; D might be TRBD2 (5 bases). This CDR3 comprises 14 residues. The CDR3 nucleotides read TGTGTCAGCAGTACGGGATCAAACTCCTACGAGCAGTACTTC. Translated: CVSSTGSNSYEQYF.

J is TRBJ1-6 and V is TRBV20-1, with 10 bases matching TRBD1. The trim removed 3 bases at V and 7 bases at J, leaving 9 bases unmatched. The length of the CDR3 is 16 residues. Germline V gene data show CDR1 as DFQATT and CDR2 as SNEGSKA (reference sequence). This chain's CDR3 is CSARTGGDYSNSPLHF. CDR3 nucleotide sequence: TGCAGTGCTAGGACAGGGGGCGATTATTCAAATTCACCCCTCCACTTT.

V gene TRBV3-1 combines with J gene TRBJ2-5; 7 bases line up with TRBD2. The germline V gene has CDR1 LGHDT and CDR2 YNNKEL (reference sequence). The CDR3 runs 16 residues. With V trimmed by 0 bases and J by 4 bases, 8 bases remained unmatched. This CDR3 is CASSQDLGEGRETQYF. The CDR3 nucleotides read TGTGCCAGCAGCCAAGATCTGGGGGAGGGCCGAGAGACCCAGTACTTC.

This chain joins TRBV5-1 and TRBJ2-3; D might be TRBD2 (7 bases). CDR3 length equals 16 residues. Germline CDR1 is SGHRS and CDR2 is YFSETQ. The ends were cut back, 7 bases at V and 2 bases at J, with 20 bases in the middle. The CDR3: CASFLGEGDFTDTQYF. CDR3 DNA: TGCGCCAGCTTTCTCGGGGAGGGGGATTTCACAGATACGCAGTATTTT.

The chain couples TRBV3-1 to TRBJ2-2; the D is unclear. The CDR3 is made up of 13 amino acids. With 4 bases removed from V and 6 bases from J, the gap between germline ends came to 9 bases. Germline lookup yields CDR1 LGHDT and CDR2 YNNKEL (reference sequence). As DNA, the CDR3 is TGTGCCAGCAGCCTCCTTGAGTCCGGGGAGCTGTTTTTT. Translating gives CASSLLESGELFF. The variable domain in full, completed from reference TRBV3-1 and TRBJ2-2, reads DTAVSQTPKYLVTQMGNDKSIKCEQNLGHDTMYWYKQDSKKFLKIMFSYNNKELIINETVPNRFSPKSPDKAHLNLHINSLELGDSAVYFCASSLLESGELFFGEGSRLTVL.

This chain joins TRBV19 and TRBJ1-5; weak D call: TRBD1 (5 bases). The CDR3 is made up of 14 amino acids. Germline V CDR1 and CDR2: LNHDA, SQIVND (reference sequence). V dropped 6 bases and J dropped 7 bases, with 16 bases sitting between them. Written as DNA, the CDR3 is TGTGCCAGTAGCCAACAGGTGAGAGGACAGCCCCAGCATTTT. Amino acids: CASSQQVRGQPQHF. Variable domain in full (rest from reference TRBV19 and TRBJ1-5): DGGITQSPKYLFRKEGQNVTLSCEQNLNHDAMYWYRQDPGQGLRLIYYSQIVNDFQKGDIAEGYSVSREKKESFPLTVTSAQKNPTAFYLCASSQQVRGQPQHFGDGTRLSIL.

This clonotype was seen more than once but under ten times. The genes are TRBV24-1 and TRBJ1-3; the D is unclear. Trimming shortened V by 6 bases and J by 4 bases, and 12 bases separated the two germline ends. CDR3 length: 14 residues. Germline-derived CDR1 and CDR2 are KGHDR and SFDVKD. CDR3 sequence (DNA): TGTGCCACCAGTCCCGGAGGAGACGGAAACACCATATATTTT. Its protein product is CATSPGGDGNTIYF.

At least ten counts were recorded for this clonotype. This chain joins TRBV6-5 and TRBJ2-5; D is unresolved. This CDR3 comprises 14 residues. V lost 0 bases to trimming and J lost 2 bases, with 7 bases between them. Germline V gene lookup returns CDR1 MNHEY and CDR2 SVGAGI. The CDR3 DNA follows: TGTGCCAGCAGTTACTCTCCTAGTCAAGAGACCCAGTACTTC. Translation: CASSYSPSQETQYF.

This clonotype was seen repeatedly, ten times or more. The chain is built from TRBV3-1 and TRBJ1-2; D not certain. Trimming stripped 0 bases from V and 4 bases from J, with 6 bases between. This CDR3 has 13 residues. The germline CDR1 and CDR2 sequences are LGHDT and YNNKEL (reference sequence). The CDR3: CASSQDGRYGYTF. The CDR3 nucleotides are TGTGCCAGCAGCCAAGATGGCCGCTATGGCTACACCTTC.

The table lists this clonotype with a few counts. This chain uses TRBV20-1 with TRBJ1-1; 7 nucleotides agree with TRBD1. Per the germline V gene, CDR1 is DFQATT and CDR2 is SNEGSKA (reference sequence). CDR3 length: 14 residues. The V gene end was trimmed by 6 bases and the J gene end by 2 bases; junction bases not matched to a gene: 9. The CDR3 DNA sequence: TGCAGTGCAGGAGCGACAGGGATTAACACTGAAGCTTTCTTT. This codes for CSAGATGINTEAFF.